This entry is about one T cell receptor beta chain. At least ten counts were recorded for this clonotype. No antigen is known for it. Base qualities are missing; no much larger clone stands one base away. The data belong to a study of early T cells in non-severe SARS-CoV-2 infection (dated by TCRdb to about 2021). Some background on the complete study: Because TCR sequencing was done on bulk RNA from unsorted whole blood, the alpha and beta chains could not be paired. Points the paper makes about the study in general: Matching against VDJdb was skewed toward anti-spike CD8 responses, likely underestimated virus-specific expansions, and missed private and CD4 specificities.

A case-control design nested within a healthcare worker cohort in London, UK, was used, with weekly nasopharyngeal swab PCR tests and blood sampling performed. Between 23 and 31 March 2020, the week of the UK lockdown, healthcare workers were enrolled and then followed up weekly for as long as 16 weeks. Receptor amplification or capture employed 5' RACE. The data were produced on a NextSeq 500. The TCR library protocol attached unique molecular identifiers to individual cDNA molecules to correct for sequencing error and PCR bias. Both TCR alpha and beta chains were sequenced, and tight co-correlation was observed between alpha and beta sequence abundances in each sample. As for the original processing: Decombinator V4 was used to perform V gene, J gene and CDR3 annotation of TCR sequences. TCRs were defined as expanded if a significant change between any two time points was detected under a Poisson model with p below 0.0001. TCR abundances were normalised to the total number of TCRs sequenced per sample and expressed as counts per million. VDJdb, accessed on 1 November 2021, was searched for TCRs annotated for CMV, EBV and SARS-CoV-2, and TCRs annotated for more than one antigen were excluded. TCRdb trimmed the raw reads at Q25, called clones with MiXCR and kept productive beta chains. When rows share a CDR3 protein, they turn into one entry using the most common DNA and genes. The V and J calls reflect TCRdb's pipeline rather than the authors' work. Here the sample has 60,000 to 80,000 distinct CDR3 sequences; over 9% occur a single time. The ten largest account for approximately 3.9% of the sample.

This TCR came from an adult who was a healthcare worker with PCR-confirmed SARS-CoV-2 infection or an uninfected control (not recorded which). Sequences were obtained from whole blood.

The nucleotide sequence reads as follows: TGCAGCGTAGACAACCAAGAGACCCAGTACTTC. Translated, this gives CSVDNQETQYF. Rearrangement joined TRBV29-1 to TRBJ2-5, with an unclear D gene assignment. As encoded in the germline V gene, CDR1 is SQVTM while CDR2 is ANQGSEA. Trimming takes 6 bases from V and 0 bases from J, and the germline ends sit 5 bases apart. There are 11 amino acids in the CDR3, from cysteine to phenylalanine inclusive. The DNA shown is the 33-base CDR3, in frame from base 1.